Following are 24 T cell receptor beta chains from one sample sequenced in a study of cytomegalovirus exposure and HLA in healthy donors. Primers for the PCR totalled 60 Vbeta and 13 Jbeta. Clones were read by immunoSEQ multiplex PCR, and TCRdb kept only the in-frame ones, dropping some. The data contain a few hundred thousand clones, approximately 70% of them singletons. The sample was PBMCs. The receptors here all came from a woman in her 30s in good health and CMV-seronegative.

V usage is TRBV30 and J usage is TRBJ2-3, with D uncertain. CDR3 length: 15 residues. The V gene's germline CDR1 is GTSNPN and CDR2 SVGIG (reference sequence). V was pared by 0 bases and J by 5 bases, with 15 bases between. The CDR3 region is CAWSVRSIARDTQYF. Here the CDR3 DNA reads TGTGCCTGGAGTGTACGGTCCATTGCCCGAGATACGCAGTATTTT.

The gene calls are TRBV6-5 and TRBJ1-6; D is unclear. CDR1 MNHEY and CDR2 SVGAGI come from the germline V gene. This CDR3 region has 14 residues. Trimming left V 2 bases short and J 8 bases short, with 10 bases between. CDR3 nucleotide sequence: TGTGCCAGCAGTTACACAGTAACGGATTCACCCCTCCACTTT. The encoded protein is CASSYTVTDSPLHF.

This clone was found a few times. The J gene is TRBJ2-1, the V gene TRBV18; D is unresolved. The V gene lost 10 bases and the J gene lost 0 bases, with 16 bases spanning the gap. This CDR3 spans 15 amino acids. The germline V gene has CDR1 KGHSH and CDR2 LQKENI. CDR3 DNA: TGTGCCACCCGCCCAACCCCGGGCTCCTACAATGAGCAGTTCTTC. Translating gives CATRPTPGSYNEQFF.

The V call is TRBV19, the J call TRBJ2-2; the D gene is possibly TRBD1 (6 bases). The V gene's germline CDR1 is LNHDA and CDR2 SQIVND (reference sequence). The CDR3 sequence is 14 residues long. Trimming stripped 10 bases from V and 5 bases from J, with 17 bases between. The CDR3 spells CAIESGVNTGELFF. As DNA, the CDR3 is TGTGCCATCGAATCAGGGGTAAATACCGGGGAGCTGTTTTTT.

The chain joins TRBV5-5 to TRBJ1-5, with unresolved D. The CDR3 runs to 15 residues. Trimming stripped 0 bases from V and 7 bases from J, with 14 bases between. Germline V CDR1 and CDR2: SGHKS, YYEKEE (reference sequence). CDR3 loop: CASSLAPGSQQPQHF. The CDR3 region has the DNA TGTGCCAGCAGCTTGGCCCCCGGGTCGCAGCAGCCCCAGCATTTT.

This rearrangement joins TRBV27 to TRBJ1-1, with 10 bases lining up with TRBD1. The CDR3 contains 16 residues. Trimming removed 4 bases from V and 5 bases from J; junction bases left unmatched: 10. CDR1 and CDR2 (germline): MNHEY, SMNVEV (reference sequence). The CDR3 nucleotides are TGTGCCAGCAGTTCACGACAGGGGGCGCAGGGAACTGAAGCTTTCTTT. Protein product: CASSSRQGAQGTEAFF.

This clone has only one observation. The rearrangement joins TRBV12-1 to TRBJ1-1. TRBV12-1 is reported as a pseudogene. The CDR3 has 17 amino acids. The CDR3 DNA is TGTGCCAGCAGCTTTTACAAAGACTCCAGTCCGAACACTGAAGCTTTCTTT. Its translation is CASSFYKDSSPNTEAFF.

Remarks on this clone: Other DNA sequences in the same sample also yield this CDR3. The V and J genes are TRBV5-8 and TRBJ1-2; perhaps TRBD1 as D (5 bases). CDR1 SGHTS and CDR2 YDEGEE come from the germline V gene. The V gene lost 4 bases and the J gene lost 4 bases, with 11 bases spanning the gap. CDR3 size: 13 residues. The CDR3 DNA sequence: TGTGCCAGCAGCCCACAGGTTCTCTATGGCTACACCTTC. Protein sequence: CASSPQVLYGYTF.

This clone was found once. J is TRBJ1-4 and V is TRBV6-5; no clear D. Germline CDR1 MNHEY, CDR2 SVGAGI. This CDR3 has 15 residues. V lost 6 bases and J lost 10, with 21 bases in between. The CDR3 loop is CASRADTLSSLKLFF. The DNA for the CDR3 is TGTGCCAGCAGAGCCGACACTCTCTCCTCCCTAAAACTGTTTTTT.

The chain uses TRBV6-5 and TRBJ2-1; TRBD2 matches 8 bases. This CDR3 is built from 12 residues. The germline V gene encodes CDR1 MNHEY and CDR2 SVGAGI. The trim removed 7 bases at V and 9 bases at J, leaving 5 bases unmatched. The CDR3 region is CASTSGGPEQFF. CDR3 nucleotide sequence: TGTGCCAGCACCTCGGGGGGGCCTGAGCAGTTCTTC.

This clone came up a few times. The chain links TRBV4-1 to TRBJ1-4; TRBD1 matches at 9 bases. The trim removed 10 bases at V and 8 bases at J, leaving 8 bases unmatched. The CDR3 has 13 amino acids. Germline values: CDR1 MGHRA, CDR2 YSYEKL. In nucleotides, the CDR3 is TGCGCCACCTCGGGGACAGGGAACGAAAAACTGTTTTTT. Its protein product is CATSGTGNEKLFF.

The chain joins TRBV19 to TRBJ2-1, with D possibly TRBD2 on 6 matching bases. Trimming took 5 bases from V and 7 from J, leaving 9 bases between them. CDR1 and CDR2 from the germline V gene are LNHDA and SQIVND (reference sequence). CDR3 length: 12 amino acids. The CDR3 coding sequence is TGTGCCAGTAGTTCAGGGAGGAATGAGCAGTTCTTC. Its protein is CASSSGRNEQFF.

The genes are TRBV4-1 and TRBJ2-2, with 7 bases identical to TRBD1. There are 16 residues in the CDR3. CDR1 and CDR2 from the germline V gene are MGHRA and YSYEKL. Trimming took 4 bases from V and 6 from J; bases not matched to a gene: 11. In DNA, the CDR3 is TGCGCCAGCAGCCCGATCCAACAGGGGATCCCCGGGGAGCTGTTTTTT. Its protein product is CASSPIQQGIPGELFF.

Concerning this clone itself: The germline gene is not matched at one end of the junction; a read error may be the cause. CDR3 DNA sequence: TGTGCTAGCAGCTTAGGGCCAGGGACAGCCTACGAGCAGTACTTC. Translating it yields CASSLGPGTAYEQYF. V usage is TRBV7-6 and J usage is TRBJ2-7; 7 bases line up with TRBD1. This CDR3 is 15 amino acids long. From germline, CDR1 is SGHVS and CDR2 FNYEAQ.

V and J are TRBV6-1 and TRBJ2-2, with TRBD2 matching over 15 bases. CDR1 and CDR2 (germline): MNHNS, SASEGT. Trimming took 7 bases from V and 8 from J; bases not matched to a gene: 17. This CDR3 contains 19 residues. This CDR3 is CASNDRTSGGAEIHGELFF. The CDR3 DNA follows: TGTGCCAGCAATGATCGGACTAGCGGGGGGGCCGAGATCCATGGGGAGCTGTTTTTT.

This chain joins TRBV6-5 and TRBJ1-2, with 8 bases identical to TRBD1. Germline V CDR1 and CDR2: MNHEY, SVGAGI. There are 13 residues in the CDR3. Unmatched junction bases numbered 4, after V lost 5 bases and J lost 5 bases. CDR3 DNA sequence: TGTGCCAGCAGTGAAACAGGGGGATATGGCTACACCTTC. Translation gives CASSETGGYGYTF.

This clone was detected only a few times. The chain recombines TRBV6-6 with TRBJ2-1, with D unresolved. The CDR3 totals 13 residues. Germline-derived CDR1 and CDR2 are MNHNY and SVGAGI (reference sequence). V was shortened by 8 bases and J by 0 bases, with 8 bases between the two germline ends. Here the CDR3 DNA reads TGTGCCAGCCTCCTAGACTCCTACAATGAGCAGTTCTTC. This gives the protein CASLLDSYNEQFF.

J is TRBJ2-5 and V is TRBV5-6, with 7 positions matching TRBD2. Germline V lookup: CDR1 SGHDT, CDR2 YYEEEE. V was pared by 2 bases and J by 5 bases, with 3 bases of the junction left unmatched. The CDR3 is made up of 13 amino acids. CDR3 in DNA: TGTGCCAGCAGCTTTTTGGGGGGGGAGACCCAGTACTTC. Its protein product is CASSFLGGETQYF.

The chain links TRBV6-5 to TRBJ1-2; 7 bases are a match to TRBD1. CDR3 length equals 15 residues. The junction had 7 bases not matched to a gene; V was cut back by 6 bases and J by 0 bases. The V gene's germline CDR1 is MNHEY and CDR2 SVGAGI. CDR3 region: CASSPGQSPNYGYTF. The CDR3 DNA reads TGTGCCAGCAGCCCGGGACAGAGCCCTAACTATGGCTACACCTTC.

The chain links TRBV4-2 to TRBJ1-2; D call uncertain. This CDR3 region has 13 residues. Germline CDR1 is LGHNA and CDR2 is YNFKEQ. The V and J ends lost 0 bases and 4 bases respectively, with 6 bases between them. The CDR3 here is CASSQDPVYGYTF. CDR3 nucleotide sequence: TGTGCCAGCAGCCAAGATCCGGTCTATGGCTACACCTTC.

This clone was picked up one time. The gene calls are TRBV5-1 and TRBJ2-1; maybe TRBD2 (6 bases). The CDR3 is made up of 15 amino acids. The V gene's germline CDR1 is SGHRS and CDR2 YFSETQ. Trimming took off 2 bases at V and 1 base at J, with 10 bases between the two ends. CDR3 nucleotide sequence: TGCGCCAGCAGCTTTAGCGGAGGTTCCTACAATGAGCAGTTCTTC. This gives the protein CASSFSGGSYNEQFF. Supplemented by reference TRBV5-1 and TRBJ2-1, the full variable domain reads KAGVTQTPRYLIKTRGQQVTLSCSPISGHRSVSWYQQTPGQGLQFLFEYFSETQRNKGNFPGRFSGRQFSNSRSEMNVSTLELGDSALYLCASSFSGGSYNEQFFGPGTRLTVL.

V and J are TRBV6-1 and TRBJ1-5, with 9 nucleotides matching TRBD1. CDR1 and CDR2 (germline): MNHNS, SASEGT. The CDR3 is 15 amino acids. Unmatched junction bases numbered 6, after V lost 6 bases and J lost 3 bases. The DNA of the CDR3 is TGTGCCAGCAGCCTCGGGACAGGGAACAATCAGCCCCAGCATTTT. Translation: CASSLGTGNNQPQHF.

The chain uses TRBV10-2 and TRBJ2-7, with 8 bases identical to TRBD1. CDR1 is WSHSY, CDR2 SAAADI, per germline. The CDR3 covers 14 residues. The V segment lost 11 bases and the J segment 4 bases; nucleotides outside the gene matches: 13. CDR3 nucleotide sequence: TGCGCCGCAAAACCCACAGGGGGTCGATACGAGCAGTACTTC. Translating gives CAAKPTGGRYEQYF.

The count of this clone is one. V gene TRBV18 combines with J gene TRBJ2-7, with D tentatively TRBD1 (6 bases). CDR3 length: 13 residues. The germline gives CDR1 KGHSH, CDR2 LQKENI. V shed 4 bases and J shed 3 bases, with 10 bases lying between them. CDR3 in amino acids: CASSRTDLYEQYF. The CDR3 DNA reads as TGTGCCAGCTCACGGACAGACCTCTACGAGCAGTACTTC.